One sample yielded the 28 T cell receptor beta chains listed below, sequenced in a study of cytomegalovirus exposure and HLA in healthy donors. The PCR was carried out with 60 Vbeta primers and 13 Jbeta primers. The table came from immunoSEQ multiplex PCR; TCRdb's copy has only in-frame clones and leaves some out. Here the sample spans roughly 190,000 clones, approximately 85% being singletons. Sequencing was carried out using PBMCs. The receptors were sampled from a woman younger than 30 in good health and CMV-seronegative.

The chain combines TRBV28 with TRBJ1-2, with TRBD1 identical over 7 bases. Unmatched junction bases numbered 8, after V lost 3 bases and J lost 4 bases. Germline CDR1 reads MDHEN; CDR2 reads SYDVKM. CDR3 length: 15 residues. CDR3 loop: CASSFAQTGPYGYTF. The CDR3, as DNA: TGTGCCAGCAGTTTCGCCCAGACAGGGCCCTATGGCTACACCTTC.

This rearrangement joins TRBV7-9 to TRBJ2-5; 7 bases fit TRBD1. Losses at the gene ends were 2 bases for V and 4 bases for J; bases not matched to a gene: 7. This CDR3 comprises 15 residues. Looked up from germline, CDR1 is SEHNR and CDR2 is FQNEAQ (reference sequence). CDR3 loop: CASSLQNRGRETQYF. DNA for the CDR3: TGTGCCAGCAGCTTACAGAATAGGGGGCGAGAGACCCAGTACTTC.

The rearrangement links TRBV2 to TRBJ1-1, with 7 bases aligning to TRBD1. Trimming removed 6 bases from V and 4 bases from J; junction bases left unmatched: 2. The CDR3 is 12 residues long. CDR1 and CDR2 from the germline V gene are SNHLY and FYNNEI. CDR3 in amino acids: CASRAGGTEAFF. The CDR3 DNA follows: TGTGCCAGCAGGGCAGGGGGCACTGAAGCTTTCTTT.

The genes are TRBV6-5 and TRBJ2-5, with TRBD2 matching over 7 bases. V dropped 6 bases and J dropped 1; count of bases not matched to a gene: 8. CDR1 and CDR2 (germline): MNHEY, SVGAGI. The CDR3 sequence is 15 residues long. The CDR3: CASRLTAGSQETQYF. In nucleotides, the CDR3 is TGTGCCAGCAGGTTAACAGCGGGGAGCCAAGAGACCCAGTACTTC.

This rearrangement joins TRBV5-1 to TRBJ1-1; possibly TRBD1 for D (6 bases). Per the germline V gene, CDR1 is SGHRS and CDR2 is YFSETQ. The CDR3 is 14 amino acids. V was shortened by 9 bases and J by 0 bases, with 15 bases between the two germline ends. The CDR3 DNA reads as TGCGCCACCCGACAGGACAATCTGAACACTGAAGCTTTCTTT. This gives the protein CATRQDNLNTEAFF.

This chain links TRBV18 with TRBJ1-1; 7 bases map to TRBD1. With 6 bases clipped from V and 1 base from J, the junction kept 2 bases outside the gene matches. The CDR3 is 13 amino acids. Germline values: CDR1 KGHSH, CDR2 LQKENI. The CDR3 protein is CASSQGENTEAFF. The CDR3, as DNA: TGTGCCAGCTCTCAGGGGGAGAACACTGAAGCTTTCTTT.

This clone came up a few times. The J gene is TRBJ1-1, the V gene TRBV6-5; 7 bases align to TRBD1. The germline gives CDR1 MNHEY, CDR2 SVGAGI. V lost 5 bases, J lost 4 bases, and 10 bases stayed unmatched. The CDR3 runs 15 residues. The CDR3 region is CASSVNRQGVTEAFF. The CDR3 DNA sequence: TGTGCCAGCAGTGTTAATCGACAGGGCGTCACTGAAGCTTTCTTT.

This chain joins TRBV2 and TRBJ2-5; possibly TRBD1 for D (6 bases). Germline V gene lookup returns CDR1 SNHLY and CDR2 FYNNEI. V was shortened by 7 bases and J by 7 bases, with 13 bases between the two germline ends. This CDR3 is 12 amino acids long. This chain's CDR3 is CASKGGPWTQYF. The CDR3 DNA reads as TGTGCCAGCAAAGGGGGACCTTGGACCCAGTACTTC.

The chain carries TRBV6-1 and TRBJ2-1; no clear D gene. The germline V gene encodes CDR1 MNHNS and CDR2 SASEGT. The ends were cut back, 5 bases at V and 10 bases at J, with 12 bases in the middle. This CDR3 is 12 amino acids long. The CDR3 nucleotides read TGTGCCAGCAGTACCTACCTCTGGGAGCAGTTCTTC. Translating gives CASSTYLWEQFF.

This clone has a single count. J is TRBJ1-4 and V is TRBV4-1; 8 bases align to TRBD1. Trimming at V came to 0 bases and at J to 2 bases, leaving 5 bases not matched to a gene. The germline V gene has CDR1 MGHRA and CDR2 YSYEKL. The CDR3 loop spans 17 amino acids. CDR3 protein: CASSQEGRGLTNEKLFF. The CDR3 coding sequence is TGCGCCAGCAGCCAAGAGGGCAGGGGGCTTACTAATGAAAAACTGTTTTTT.

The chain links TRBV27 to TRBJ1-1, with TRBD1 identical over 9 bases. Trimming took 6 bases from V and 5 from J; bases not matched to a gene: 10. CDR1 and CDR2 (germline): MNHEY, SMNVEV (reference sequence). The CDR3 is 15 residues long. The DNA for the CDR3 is TGTGCCAGCAGAATACAGGGGGCTATCGGGACTGAAGCTTTCTTT. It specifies CASRIQGAIGTEAFF.

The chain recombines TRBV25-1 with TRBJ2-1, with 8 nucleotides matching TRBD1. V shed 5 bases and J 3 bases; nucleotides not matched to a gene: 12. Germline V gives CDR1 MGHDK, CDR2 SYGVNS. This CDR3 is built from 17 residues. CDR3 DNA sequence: TGTGCCAGCAGTTCTGCCTCGGACAGGGTAAGCTACAATGAGCAGTTCTTC. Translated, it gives CASSSASDRVSYNEQFF.

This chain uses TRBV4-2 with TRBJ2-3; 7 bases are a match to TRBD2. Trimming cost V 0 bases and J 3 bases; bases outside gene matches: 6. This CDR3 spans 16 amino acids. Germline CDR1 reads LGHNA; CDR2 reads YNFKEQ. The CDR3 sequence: CASSQDWGGGTDTQYF. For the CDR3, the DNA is TGTGCCAGCAGCCAAGATTGGGGGGGAGGGACAGATACGCAGTATTTT.

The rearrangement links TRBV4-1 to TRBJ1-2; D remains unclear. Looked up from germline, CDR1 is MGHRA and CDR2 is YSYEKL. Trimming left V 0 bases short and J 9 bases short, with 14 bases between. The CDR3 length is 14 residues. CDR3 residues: CASSQDLLLRSYTF. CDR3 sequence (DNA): TGCGCCAGCAGCCAAGACCTCCTACTGAGGAGCTACACCTTC.

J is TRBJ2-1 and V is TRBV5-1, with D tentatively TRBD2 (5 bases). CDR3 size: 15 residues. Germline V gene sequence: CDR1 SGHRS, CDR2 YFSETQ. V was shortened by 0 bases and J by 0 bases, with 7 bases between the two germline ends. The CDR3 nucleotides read TGCGCCAGCAGCTTGGAAGAGGGCTCCTACAATGAGCAGTTCTTC. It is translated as CASSLEEGSYNEQFF.

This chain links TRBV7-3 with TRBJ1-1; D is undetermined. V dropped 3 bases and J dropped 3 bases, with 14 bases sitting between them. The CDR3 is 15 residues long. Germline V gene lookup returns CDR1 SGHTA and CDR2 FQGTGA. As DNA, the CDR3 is TGTGCCAGCAGCTTCGATGGTATGGAGGACACTGAAGCTTTCTTT. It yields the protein CASSFDGMEDTEAFF.

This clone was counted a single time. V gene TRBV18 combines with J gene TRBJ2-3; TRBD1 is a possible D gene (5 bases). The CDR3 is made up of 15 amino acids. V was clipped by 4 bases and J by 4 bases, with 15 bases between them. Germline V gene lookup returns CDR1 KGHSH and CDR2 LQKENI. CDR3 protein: CASSQIDSRADTQYF. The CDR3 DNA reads TGTGCCAGCTCACAGATTGACAGCAGGGCAGATACGCAGTATTTT.

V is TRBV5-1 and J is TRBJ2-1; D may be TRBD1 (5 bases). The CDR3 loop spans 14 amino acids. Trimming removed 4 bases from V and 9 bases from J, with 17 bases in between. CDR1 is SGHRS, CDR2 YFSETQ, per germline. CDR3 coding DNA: TGCGCCAGCAGCCTCACCGGACAAAACACTGAGCAGTTCTTC. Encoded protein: CASSLTGQNTEQFF.

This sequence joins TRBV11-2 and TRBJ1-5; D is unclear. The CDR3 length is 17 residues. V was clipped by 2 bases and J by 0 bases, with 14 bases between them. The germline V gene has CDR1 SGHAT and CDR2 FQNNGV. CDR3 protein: CASSLLLAQDSNQPQHF. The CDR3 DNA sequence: TGTGCCAGCAGCTTATTATTGGCTCAGGATAGCAATCAGCCCCAGCATTTT.

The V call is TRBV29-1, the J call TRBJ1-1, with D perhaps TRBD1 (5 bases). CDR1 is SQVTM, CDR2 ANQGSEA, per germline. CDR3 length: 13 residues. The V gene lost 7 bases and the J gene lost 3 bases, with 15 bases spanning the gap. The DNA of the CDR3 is TGCAGCGCCAGACAGATTCGAGACACTGAAGCTTTCTTT. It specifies CSARQIRDTEAFF.

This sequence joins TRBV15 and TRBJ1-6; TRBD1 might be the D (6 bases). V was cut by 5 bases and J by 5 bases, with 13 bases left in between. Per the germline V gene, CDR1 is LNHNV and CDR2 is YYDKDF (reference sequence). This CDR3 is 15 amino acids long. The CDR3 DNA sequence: TGTGCCACCAGCCCGAACAGGGATAATAATTCACCCCTCCACTTT. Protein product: CATSPNRDNNSPLHF.

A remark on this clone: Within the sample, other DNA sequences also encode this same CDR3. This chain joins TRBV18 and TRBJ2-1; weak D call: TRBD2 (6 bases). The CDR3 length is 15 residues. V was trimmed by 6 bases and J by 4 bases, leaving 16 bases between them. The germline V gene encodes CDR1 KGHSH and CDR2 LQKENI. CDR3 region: CASSPSAGGYNEQFF. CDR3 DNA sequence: TGTGCCAGCTCCCCCTCCGCCGGGGGATACAATGAGCAGTTCTTC.

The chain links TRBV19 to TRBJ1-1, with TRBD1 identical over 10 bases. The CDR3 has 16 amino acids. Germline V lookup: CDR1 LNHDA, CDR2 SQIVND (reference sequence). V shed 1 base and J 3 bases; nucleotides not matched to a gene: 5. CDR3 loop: CASSIARDRGDTEAFF. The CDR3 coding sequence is TGTGCCAGTAGTATAGCGCGGGACAGGGGTGACACTGAAGCTTTCTTT. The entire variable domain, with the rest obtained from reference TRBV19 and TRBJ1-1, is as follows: DGGITQSPKYLFRKEGQNVTLSCEQNLNHDAMYWYRQDPGQGLRLIYYSQIVNDFQKGDIAEGYSVSREKKESFPLTVTSAQKNPTAFYLCASSIARDRGDTEAFFGQGTRLTVV.

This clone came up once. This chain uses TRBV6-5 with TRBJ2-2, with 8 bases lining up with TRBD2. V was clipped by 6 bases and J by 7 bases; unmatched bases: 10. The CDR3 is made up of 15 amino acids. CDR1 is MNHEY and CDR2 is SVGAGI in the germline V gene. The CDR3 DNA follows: TGTGCCAGCAGCCGGGTAGCGGGGCTCGACGGGGAGCTGTTTTTT. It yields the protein CASSRVAGLDGELFF.

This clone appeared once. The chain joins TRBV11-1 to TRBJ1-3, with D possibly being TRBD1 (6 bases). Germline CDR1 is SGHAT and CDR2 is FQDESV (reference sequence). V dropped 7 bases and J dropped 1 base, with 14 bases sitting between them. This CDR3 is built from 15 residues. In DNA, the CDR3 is TGTGCCAGCACGGCTTCAGGGGCTTCTGGAAACACCATATATTTT. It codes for CASTASGASGNTIYF.

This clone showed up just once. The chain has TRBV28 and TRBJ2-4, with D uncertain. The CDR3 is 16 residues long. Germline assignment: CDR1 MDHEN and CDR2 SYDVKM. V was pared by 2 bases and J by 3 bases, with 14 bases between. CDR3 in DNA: TGTGCCAGCAGTTTAAGTCTCGGTGTAGTCAAAAACATTCAGTACTTC. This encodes CASSLSLGVVKNIQYF.

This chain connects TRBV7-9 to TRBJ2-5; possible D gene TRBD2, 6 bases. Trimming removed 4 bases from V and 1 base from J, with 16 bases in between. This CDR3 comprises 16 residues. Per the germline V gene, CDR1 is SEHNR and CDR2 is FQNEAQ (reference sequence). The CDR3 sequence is CASSSSSALSQETQYF. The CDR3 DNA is TGTGCCAGCAGCTCGTCTAGCGCCTTGTCCCAAGAGACCCAGTACTTC.

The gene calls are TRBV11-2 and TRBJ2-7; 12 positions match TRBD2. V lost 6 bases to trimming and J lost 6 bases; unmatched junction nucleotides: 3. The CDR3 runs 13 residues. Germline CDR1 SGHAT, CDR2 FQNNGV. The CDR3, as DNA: TGTGCCAGCAGTCAGACTAGCGGGGGCGAGCAGTACTTC. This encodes CASSQTSGGEQYF. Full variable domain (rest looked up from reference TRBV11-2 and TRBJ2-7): EAGVAQSPRYKIIEKRQSVAFWCNPISGHATLYWYQQILGQGPKLLIQFQNNGVVDDSQLPKDRFSAERLKGVDSTLKIQPAKLEDSAVYLCASSQTSGGEQYFGPGTRLTVT.